Presented here are 20 T cell receptor beta chains from one specimen sequenced in a study of memory CD4+ T cells and cytomegalovirus serostatus (dated by TCRdb to between 2018 and 2021). Single viable CD3+CD4+CD8-CD45RO+ cells were sorted as memory CD4+ T cells on a FACSAria II. The library was generated by the immunoSEQ multiplex PCR assay. As stored in TCRdb, this immuneACCESS dataset retains in-frame rearrangements with V and J assigned. A fraction of the clones does not appear; measured against another copy, unresolved V genes explain less than half of the discrepancy, and the remainder lacks a known reason. This sample holds about 67,000 clones; roughly three quarters were observed only once. The top ten constitute roughly 4.4% of the sample. The specimen sequenced was memory CD4+ T cells from blood. These receptor sequences come from an adult in good health and CMV-seropositive.

V usage is TRBV27 and J usage is TRBJ1-5; 7 nucleotides align to TRBD1. The V gene's germline CDR1 is MNHEY and CDR2 SMNVEV (reference sequence). The J segment lost 1 base and the V segment lost 6 bases, leaving 6 bases of the junction unmatched. The CDR3 runs 15 residues. The CDR3 region has the DNA TGTGCCAGCAGGAGACAGGGTACCAGCAATCAGCCCCAGCATTTT. Translation: CASRRQGTSNQPQHF.

The chain recombines TRBV15 with TRBJ1-3; TRBD1 aligns across 8 bases. Germline V lookup: CDR1 LNHNV, CDR2 YYDKDF (reference sequence). This CDR3 spans 15 amino acids. The ends lost 4 bases at V and 7 bases at J; junction bases unmatched: 9. The CDR3 DNA follows: TGTGCCACCAGCAAGATACGGACAGGGAGGAACACCATATATTTT. This sequence encodes CATSKIRTGRNTIYF.

The chain links TRBV18 to TRBJ1-1, with TRBD1 as a possible D gene (5 bases). This CDR3 has 12 amino acids. The ends were cut back, 1 base at V and 7 bases at J, with 7 bases in the middle. Germline assignment: CDR1 KGHSH and CDR2 LQKENI. CDR3 sequence (DNA): TGTGCCAGCTCACCACTTCAGGGTGAAGCTTTCTTT. This encodes CASSPLQGEAFF.

In regard to this clone: An end of the junction does not agree with germline; a read error may underlie this. The J gene is TRBJ2-3, the V gene TRBV7-7; D gene unclear. This CDR3 has 15 amino acids. The germline gives CDR1 SSHAT, CDR2 FNYEAQ (reference sequence). CDR3 sequence reads: CASSPAGFSRDTQYF. CDR3 bases: TGTGCTAGCAGCCCTGCTGGATTCTCGCGGGATACGCAGTATTTT. The entire variable domain, with the rest obtained from reference TRBV7-7 and TRBJ2-3, is as follows: GAGVSQSPRYKVTKRGQDVTLRCDPISSHATLYWYQQALGQGPEFLTYFNYEAQPDKSGLPSDRFSAERPEGSISTLTIQRTEQRDSAMYRCASSPAGFSRDTQYFGPGTRLTVL.

The CDR3 region has the DNA TGTGCCAGCCGAACAACAGGGAGGAACTATGGCTACACCTTC. As protein: CASRTTGRNYGYTF. The chain joins TRBV18 to TRBJ1-2; TRBD1 might be the D (6 bases). This CDR3 has 14 amino acids. With 8 bases removed from V and 2 bases from J, the gap between germline ends came to 15 bases. CDR1 KGHSH and CDR2 LQKENI come from the germline V gene.

The chain recombines TRBV5-1 with TRBJ2-3; 7 positions agree with TRBD2. Per the germline V gene, CDR1 is SGHRS and CDR2 is YFSETQ. J was trimmed by 2 bases and V by 5 bases; bases with no gene match: 8. The CDR3 runs to 15 residues. The CDR3 loop reads CASRTRDYSTDTQYF. CDR3 coding DNA: TGCGCCAGCAGGACAAGGGACTACTCCACAGATACGCAGTATTTT.

This chain links TRBV29-1 with TRBJ2-2; 13 bases are a match to TRBD2. J lost 7 bases, V lost 5 bases, and 4 bases had no gene match. The CDR3 runs to 14 residues. Germline V gives CDR1 SQVTM, CDR2 ANQGSEA. The CDR3 region has the DNA TGCAGCGTTCCGGGACTAGCGGGATACGGGGAGCTGTTTTTT. It translates to CSVPGLAGYGELFF.

The chain joins TRBV10-2 to TRBJ1-1; no firm D call. Trimming cost V 5 bases and J 5 bases, with 12 bases left between them. Germline V gene data show CDR1 as WSHSY and CDR2 as SAAADI. There are 13 residues in the CDR3. Written as DNA, the CDR3 is TGCGCCAGCAGTTTTCAAGGGAGTACTGAAGCTTTCTTT. It specifies CASSFQGSTEAFF.

This chain uses TRBV9 with TRBJ1-3, with 8 bases matching TRBD1. There are 16 residues in the CDR3. Trimming cost V 3 bases and J 0 bases; bases outside gene matches: 5. The germline V gene has CDR1 SGDLS and CDR2 YYNGEE. The CDR3 sequence: CASSATGGSSGNTIYF. The CDR3 DNA reads as TGTGCCAGCAGCGCAACAGGGGGTTCCTCTGGAAACACCATATATTTT.

This clone was counted only a few times. J is TRBJ1-2 and V is TRBV28; D possibly corresponds to TRBD1 (5 bases). This CDR3 is built from 13 residues. Trimming took 3 bases from V and 5 from J, leaving 10 bases between them. Germline CDR1 is MDHEN and CDR2 is SYDVKM. CDR3 sequence: CASSFLGPYGYTF. CDR3 nucleotide sequence: TGTGCCAGCAGTTTTCTGGGACCTTATGGCTACACCTTC.

J is TRBJ2-6 and V is TRBV11-2; D is uncertain. The germline CDR1 and CDR2 sequences are SGHAT and FQNNGV. The CDR3 length is 15 residues. Trimming cost V 4 bases and J 2 bases, with 9 bases left between them. For the CDR3, the DNA is TGTGCCAGCAGCTCCACTCGCACTGGGGCCAACGTCCTGACTTTC. The encoded protein is CASSSTRTGANVLTF.

The chain links TRBV30 to TRBJ1-5; perhaps TRBD1 as D (5 bases). The CDR3 has 13 amino acids. V was pared by 8 bases and J by 3 bases, with 14 bases between. The V gene's germline CDR1 is GTSNPN and CDR2 SVGIG (reference sequence). The CDR3 region is CAVDRGLNQPQHF. The CDR3 nucleotides are TGTGCCGTCGACCGGGGCCTCAATCAGCCCCAGCATTTT.

The V and J genes are TRBV5-1 and TRBJ2-5; 9 bases align to TRBD1. The CDR3 has 13 residues. From germline, CDR1 is SGHRS and CDR2 YFSETQ. V was pared by 4 bases and J by 4 bases, with 2 bases of the junction left unmatched. This CDR3 is CASSPDRGETQYF. The CDR3 DNA is TGCGCCAGCAGCCCGGACAGGGGAGAGACCCAGTACTTC.

The genes are TRBV7-2 and TRBJ1-1; D unclear. V gave up 3 bases and J gave up 3 bases, with 8 bases separating them. The CDR3 runs to 13 residues. Germline V gene lookup returns CDR1 SGHTA and CDR2 FQGNSA. As DNA, the CDR3 is TGTGCCAGCAGCTTCCAGCGGGACACTGAAGCTTTCTTT. It codes for CASSFQRDTEAFF. Supplemented by reference TRBV7-2 and TRBJ1-1, the full variable domain reads GAGVSQSPSNKVTEKGKDVELRCDPISGHTALYWYRQSLGQGLEFLIYFQGNSAPDKSGLPSDRFSAERTGGSVSTLTIQRTQQEDSAVYLCASSFQRDTEAFFGQGTRLTVV.

This CDR3 reads CASSLVGQGGYEQYF. The CDR3 DNA reads TGTGCCAGCAGCTTAGTGGGACAGGGAGGCTACGAGCAGTACTTC. J is TRBJ2-7 and V is TRBV7-2, with TRBD1 matching over 9 bases. The CDR3 runs 15 residues. Germline-derived CDR1 and CDR2 are SGHTA and FQGNSA. V trimming: 1 base; J trimming: 3 bases; junction bases outside the gene matches: 4.

This clone has just one count. The chain recombines TRBV4-1 with TRBJ1-4; D is undetermined. Deletions cut 5 bases from V and 8 bases from J, with 12 bases between. Germline V gene data show CDR1 as MGHRA and CDR2 as YSYEKL. This CDR3 contains 13 residues. CDR3 sequence: CASSKGIGEKLFF. The CDR3 nucleotides are TGCGCCAGCAGCAAAGGGATTGGCGAAAAACTGTTTTTT.

The genes are TRBV28 and TRBJ1-2; D unclear. The CDR3 consists of 16 residues. The germline V gene encodes CDR1 MDHEN and CDR2 SYDVKM. V was cut by 4 bases and J by 1 base, with 16 bases left in between. CDR3 amino acids: CASSSLGLADNYGYTF. The CDR3 region has the DNA TGTGCCAGCAGTTCCTTGGGGTTGGCGGATAACTATGGCTACACCTTC.

V and J are TRBV6-1 and TRBJ2-6, with 9 bases matching TRBD2. The germline V gene encodes CDR1 MNHNS and CDR2 SASEGT. This CDR3 is built from 16 residues. Trimming took 2 bases from V and 4 from J; bases not matched to a gene: 3. The CDR3 bases are TGTGCCAGCAGTGAATCTAGCGGGACCGGGGCCAACGTCCTGACTTTC. Residues: CASSESSGTGANVLTF.

This clone was seen more than once but under ten times. The chain uses TRBV28 and TRBJ1-5; possible D gene TRBD1, 6 bases. Germline CDR1 reads MDHEN; CDR2 reads SYDVKM. This CDR3 spans 18 amino acids. Deletions cut 6 bases from V and 6 bases from J, with 27 bases between. The CDR3 spells CASSSSYLPRGGRQPQHF. The CDR3 coding sequence is TGTGCCAGCAGCTCCTCCTACTTACCGAGGGGGGGCCGTCAGCCCCAGCATTTT.

V gene TRBV6-6 combines with J gene TRBJ1-1; 7 bases match TRBD1. Trimming cost V 6 bases and J 4 bases; bases outside gene matches: 8. The CDR3 is 14 residues long. CDR1 and CDR2 from the germline V gene are MNHNY and SVGAGI (reference sequence). The CDR3 loop reads CASSRQGGVTEAFF. The CDR3 DNA reads as TGTGCCAGCAGCCGGCAGGGGGGAGTCACTGAAGCTTTCTTT.